This entry lists 12 T cell receptor beta chains sequenced from one sample in a study of cytotoxic CD8 clonotypes in ibrutinib-treated CLL. Profiled with immunoSEQ multiplex PCR; TCRdb holds only in-frame clones, not every one. Of more than 110,000 clones listed, approximately 80% are singletons. The sample was PBMCs, taken after 36 months of ibrutinib treatment. The receptors here all came from a human donor with chronic lymphocytic leukemia.

This rearrangement joins TRBV7-9 to TRBJ1-1; D not resolved. Germline assignment: CDR1 SEHNR and CDR2 FQNEAQ (reference sequence). Trimming pared 6 bases from V and 6 bases from J, leaving 14 bases between. The CDR3 sequence is 13 residues long. CDR3 DNA sequence: TGTGCCAGCAGACCGGCGGGGTTGGCTGAAGCTTTCTTT. It encodes CASRPAGLAEAFF.

The J gene is TRBJ2-3, the V gene TRBV11-3; TRBD2 might be the D (5 bases). In germline, CDR1 is SGHNT, CDR2 YENEEA. V dropped 3 bases and J dropped 2 bases, with 12 bases sitting between them. The CDR3 has 15 amino acids. In DNA, the CDR3 is TGTGCCAGCAGCTTCGGTGGGAGTTACACAGATACGCAGTATTTT. Translating gives CASSFGGSYTDTQYF.

This clone appeared a few times. CDR3 nucleotides: TGTGCCAGCAGTGCCGACAGGATTTTTCAGCCCCAGCATTTT. This codes for CASSADRIFQPQHF. The J gene is TRBJ1-5, the V gene TRBV6-5, with TRBD1 as a possible D gene (6 bases). This CDR3 comprises 14 residues. The germline V gene has CDR1 MNHEY and CDR2 SVGAGI. V was shortened by 5 bases and J by 6 bases, with 14 bases between the two germline ends.

This clone was seen once. The rearrangement joins TRBV9 to TRBJ2-7, with TRBD2 matching 13 bases. This CDR3 has 18 amino acids. In germline, CDR1 is SGDLS, CDR2 YYNGEE. Trimming at V came to 4 bases and at J to 0 bases, leaving 10 bases not matched to a gene. CDR3 in amino acids: CASSPRTSGGFSSYEQYF. The CDR3, as DNA: TGTGCCAGCAGCCCCCGGACTAGCGGGGGATTTAGCTCCTACGAGCAGTACTTC.

The chain employs TRBV5-1 and TRBJ1-4; D not certain. Germline assignment: CDR1 SGHRS and CDR2 YFSETQ. The CDR3 has 14 residues. V lost 4 bases and J lost 8, with 15 bases in between. In nucleotides, the CDR3 is TGCGCCAGCAGCCTTCAAGCTCCCAGGGAAAAACTGTTTTTT. This encodes CASSLQAPREKLFF.

This clone was detected only a few times. The V and J genes are TRBV29-1 and TRBJ1-1, with no clear D. Germline V gene data show CDR1 as SQVTM and CDR2 as ANQGSEA. This CDR3 comprises 14 residues. V dropped 0 bases and J dropped 4 bases, with 12 bases sitting between them. CDR3 protein: CSVEDPSLSTEAFF. The CDR3 region has the DNA TGCAGCGTTGAAGATCCCAGCCTGAGCACTGAAGCTTTCTTT.

This clone was observed a few times. V gene TRBV6-5 combines with J gene TRBJ1-3; 7 bases map to TRBD1. The V gene end was trimmed by 10 bases and the J gene end by 4 bases; junction bases not matched to a gene: 10. CDR1 is MNHEY and CDR2 is SVGAGI in the germline V gene. The CDR3 length is 14 residues. The CDR3 nucleotides are TGTGCCACTAGTCCCCAGACAGGGGGAAACACCATATATTTT. Its translation: CATSPQTGGNTIYF.

The chain is built from TRBV5-1 and TRBJ2-1; a weak D match, TRBD2 (6 bases). V dropped 3 bases and J dropped 1 base, with 11 bases sitting between them. The V gene's germline CDR1 is SGHRS and CDR2 YFSETQ. CDR3 length: 15 amino acids. Here the CDR3 reads CASSYVADSYNEQFF. The CDR3 DNA follows: TGCGCCAGCAGCTACGTAGCGGATTCCTACAATGAGCAGTTCTTC.

The V gene is TRBV18, the J gene TRBJ1-1; D unresolved. V shed 0 bases and J shed 1 base, with 9 bases lying between them. This CDR3 has 15 amino acids. From germline, CDR1 is KGHSH and CDR2 LQKENI. The CDR3 region has the DNA TGTGCCAGCTCACCACCGCCCCAGGAGAACACTGAAGCTTTCTTT. Protein: CASSPPPQENTEAFF.

V usage is TRBV10-3 and J usage is TRBJ2-3, with 12 bases matching TRBD2. Trimming cost V 5 bases and J 10 bases; bases outside gene matches: 7. The CDR3 has 14 amino acids. Germline assignment: CDR1 ENHRY and CDR2 SYGVKD. CDR3 sequence (DNA): TGTGCCATCAGTTGGACTAGCGGGGCCCCTTCGCAGTATTTT. Its translation is CAISWTSGAPSQYF.

This chain joins TRBV4-2 and TRBJ2-1; unclear D gene. The V gene lost 3 bases and the J gene lost 6 bases, with 9 bases spanning the gap. The CDR3 is 13 amino acids. CDR1 is LGHNA, CDR2 YNFKEQ, per germline. The CDR3 sequence: CASSHERGNEQFF. The DNA of the CDR3 is TGTGCCAGCAGCCACGAAAGAGGCAATGAGCAGTTCTTC.

The chain has TRBV19 and TRBJ1-4; D gene uncertain. The germline V gene has CDR1 LNHDA and CDR2 SQIVND (reference sequence). The V and J ends lost 0 bases and 7 bases respectively, with 12 bases between them. The CDR3 loop spans 15 amino acids. CDR3 amino acids: CASSIEAGRSEKLFF. The CDR3 region has the DNA TGTGCCAGTAGTATAGAAGCAGGAAGAAGTGAAAAACTGTTTTTT.